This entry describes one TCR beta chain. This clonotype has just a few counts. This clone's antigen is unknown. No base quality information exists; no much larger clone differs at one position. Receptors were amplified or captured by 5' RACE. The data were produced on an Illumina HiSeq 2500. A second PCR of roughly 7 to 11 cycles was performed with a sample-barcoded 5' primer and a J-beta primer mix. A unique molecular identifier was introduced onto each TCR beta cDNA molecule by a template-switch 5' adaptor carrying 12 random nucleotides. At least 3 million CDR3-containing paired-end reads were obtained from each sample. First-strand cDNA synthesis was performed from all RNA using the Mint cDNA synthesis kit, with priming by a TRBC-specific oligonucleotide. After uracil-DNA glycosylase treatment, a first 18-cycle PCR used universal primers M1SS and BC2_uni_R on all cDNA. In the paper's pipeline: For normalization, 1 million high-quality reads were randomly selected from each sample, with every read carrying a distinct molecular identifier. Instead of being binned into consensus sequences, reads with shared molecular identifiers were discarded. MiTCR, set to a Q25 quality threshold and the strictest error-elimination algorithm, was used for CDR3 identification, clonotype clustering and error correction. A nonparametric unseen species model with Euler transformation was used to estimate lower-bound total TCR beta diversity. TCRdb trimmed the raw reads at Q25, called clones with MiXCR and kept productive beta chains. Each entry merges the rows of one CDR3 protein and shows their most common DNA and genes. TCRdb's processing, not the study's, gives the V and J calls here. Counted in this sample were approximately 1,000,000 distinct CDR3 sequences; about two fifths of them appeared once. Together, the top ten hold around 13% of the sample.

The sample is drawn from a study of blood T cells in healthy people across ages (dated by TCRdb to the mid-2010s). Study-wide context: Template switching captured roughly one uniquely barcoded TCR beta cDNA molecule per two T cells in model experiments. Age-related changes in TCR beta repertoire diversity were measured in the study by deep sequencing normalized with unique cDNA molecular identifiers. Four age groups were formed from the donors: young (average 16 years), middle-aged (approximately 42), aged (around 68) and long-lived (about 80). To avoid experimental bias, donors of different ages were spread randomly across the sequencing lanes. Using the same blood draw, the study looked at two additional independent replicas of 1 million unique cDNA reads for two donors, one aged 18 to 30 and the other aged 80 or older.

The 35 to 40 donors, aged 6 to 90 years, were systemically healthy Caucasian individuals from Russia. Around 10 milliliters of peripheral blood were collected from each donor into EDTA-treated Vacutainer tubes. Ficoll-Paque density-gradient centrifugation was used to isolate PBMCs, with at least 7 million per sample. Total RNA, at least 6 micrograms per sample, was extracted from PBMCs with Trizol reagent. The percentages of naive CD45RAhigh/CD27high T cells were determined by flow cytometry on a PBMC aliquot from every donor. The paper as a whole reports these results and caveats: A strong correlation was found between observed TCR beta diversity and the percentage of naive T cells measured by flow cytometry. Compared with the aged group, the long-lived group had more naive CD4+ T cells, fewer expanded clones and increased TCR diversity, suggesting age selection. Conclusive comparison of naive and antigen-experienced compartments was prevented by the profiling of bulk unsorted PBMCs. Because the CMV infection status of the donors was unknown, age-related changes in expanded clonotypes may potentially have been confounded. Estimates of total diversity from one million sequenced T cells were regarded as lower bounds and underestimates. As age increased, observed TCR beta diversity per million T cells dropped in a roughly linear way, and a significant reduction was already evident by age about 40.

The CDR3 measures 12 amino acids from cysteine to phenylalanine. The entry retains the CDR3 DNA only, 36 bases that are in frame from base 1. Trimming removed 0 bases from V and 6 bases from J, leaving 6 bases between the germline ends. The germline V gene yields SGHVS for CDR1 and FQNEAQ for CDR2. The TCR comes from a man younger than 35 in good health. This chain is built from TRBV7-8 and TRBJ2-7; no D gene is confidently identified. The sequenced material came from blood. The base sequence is TGTGCCAGCAGCTTAGCGAAAGGCGAGCAGTACTTC. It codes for CASSLAKGEQYF.